This T cell receptor (beta chain) was identified during a study of T cell changes during pregnancy in multiple sclerosis. There are 14 residues in the CDR3. Looked up from germline, CDR1 is ENHRY and CDR2 is SYGVKD. Trimming took 10 bases from V and 3 from J; bases not matched to a gene: 6. Here immunoSEQ multiplex PCR was the method, and the copy in TCRdb shows in-frame clones only, minus some. Here the sample spans 75,000 to 100,000 clones, roughly 92% being singletons. The sequence came from a female donor with multiple sclerosis, enrolled in a pregnancy study. The chain is built from TRBV10-3 and TRBJ1-5, with 10 bases aligning to TRBD1. Sequences were derived from peripheral blood, sampled after pregnancy. The CDR3 DNA sequence: TGTGCCACTTCGGGACAGGGGAACAATCAGCCCCAGCATTTT. Translating it yields CATSGQGNNQPQHF.